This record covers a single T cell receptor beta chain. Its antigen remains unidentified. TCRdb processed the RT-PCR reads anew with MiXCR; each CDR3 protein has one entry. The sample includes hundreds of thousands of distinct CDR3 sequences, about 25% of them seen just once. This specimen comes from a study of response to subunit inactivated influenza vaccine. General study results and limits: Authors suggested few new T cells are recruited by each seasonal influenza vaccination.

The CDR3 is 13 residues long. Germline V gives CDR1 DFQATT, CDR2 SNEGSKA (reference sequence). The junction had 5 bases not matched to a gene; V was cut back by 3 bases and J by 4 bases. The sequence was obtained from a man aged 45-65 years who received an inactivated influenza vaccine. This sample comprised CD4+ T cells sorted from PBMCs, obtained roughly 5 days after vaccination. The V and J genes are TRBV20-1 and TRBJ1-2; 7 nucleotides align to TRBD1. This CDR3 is CSARGGQTYGYTF. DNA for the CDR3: TGCAGTGCTAGGGGGGGACAGACCTATGGCTACACCTTC.